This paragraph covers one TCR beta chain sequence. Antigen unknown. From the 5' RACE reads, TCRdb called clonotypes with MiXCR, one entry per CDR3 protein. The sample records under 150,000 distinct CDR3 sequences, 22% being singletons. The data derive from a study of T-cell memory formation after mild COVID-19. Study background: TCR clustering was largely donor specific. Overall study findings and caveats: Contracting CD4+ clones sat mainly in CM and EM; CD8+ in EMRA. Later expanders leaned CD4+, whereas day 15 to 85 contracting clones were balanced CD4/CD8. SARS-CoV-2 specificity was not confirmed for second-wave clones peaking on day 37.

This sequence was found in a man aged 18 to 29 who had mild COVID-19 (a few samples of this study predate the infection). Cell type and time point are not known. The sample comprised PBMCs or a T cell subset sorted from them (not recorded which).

The CDR3 sequence: CASSLGEAGRAEAFF. The CDR3 nucleotides are TGTGCCAGCAGCTTGGGTGAAGCAGGGCGCGCTGAAGCTTTCTTT. The rearrangement uses TRBV5-6 and TRBJ1-1; a possible D gene is TRBD1 (5 bases). V shed 0 bases and J shed 6 bases, with 15 bases lying between them. The CDR3 covers 15 residues. From germline, CDR1 is SGHDT and CDR2 YYEEEE.